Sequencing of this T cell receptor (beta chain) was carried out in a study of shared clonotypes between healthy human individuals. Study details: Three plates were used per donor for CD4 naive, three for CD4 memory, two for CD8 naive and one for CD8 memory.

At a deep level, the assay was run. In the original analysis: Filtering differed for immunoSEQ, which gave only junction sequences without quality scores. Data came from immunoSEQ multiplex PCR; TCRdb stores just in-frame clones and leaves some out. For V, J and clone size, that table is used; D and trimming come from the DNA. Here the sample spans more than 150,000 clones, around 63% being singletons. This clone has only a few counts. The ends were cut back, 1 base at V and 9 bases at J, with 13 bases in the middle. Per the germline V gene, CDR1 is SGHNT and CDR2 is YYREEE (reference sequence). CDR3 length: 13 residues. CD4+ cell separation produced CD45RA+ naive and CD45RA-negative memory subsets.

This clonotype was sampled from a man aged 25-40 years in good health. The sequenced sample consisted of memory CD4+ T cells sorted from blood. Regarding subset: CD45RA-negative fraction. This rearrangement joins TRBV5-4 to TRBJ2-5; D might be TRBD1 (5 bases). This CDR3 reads CASSLWTTQAQYF. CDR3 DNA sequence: TGTGCCAGCAGCTTGTGGACAACACAGGCCCAGTACTTC.